The next 21 T cell receptor beta chains were all read from a single sample in a study of human T cells and chemical hapten exposure. A single record per CDR3 protein comes from TCRdb applying MiXCR to the RACE reads. The data hold about 380,000 distinct CDR3 sequences, with approximately 4.4% observed a single time. Stated time point: patch test 1, 2 weeks after DPC sensitization. Noted treatment: therapeutic diphenylcyclopropenone sensitization with weekly scalp DPC. This material consisted of whole blood, taken in connection with sensitization to the hapten diphenylcyclopropenone (DPC). These receptors all stem from a woman aged 50 to 60 with alopecia areata. Some clones in this sample may be carry-over from other donors' samples.

This clonotype has a count of ten or more. The chain joins TRBV5-6 to TRBJ2-1; 11 bases map to TRBD1. Germline V gene data show CDR1 as SGHDT and CDR2 as YYEEEE. This CDR3 region has 15 residues. V gave up 3 bases and J gave up 3 bases; unmatched junction bases: 2. The DNA for the CDR3 is TGTGCCAGCAGCTGGGGACAGGGGGACTACAATGAGCAGTTCTTC. Its protein is CASSWGQGDYNEQFF.

V usage is TRBV12-3 or TRBV12-4 and J usage is TRBJ2-7; 9 nucleotides line up with TRBD1. The V gene end was trimmed by 6 bases and the J gene end by 7 bases; junction bases not matched to a gene: 4. There are 12 residues in the CDR3. CDR3 in DNA: TGTGCCAGCAGGGGGACAGGGTGGGAGCAGTACTTC. Its protein is CASRGTGWEQYF.

This clonotype was seen repeatedly, ten times or more. The chain uses TRBV4-3 and TRBJ2-5; TRBD1 might be the D (6 bases). This CDR3 contains 14 residues. Germline values: CDR1 LGHNA, CDR2 YSLEER. Trimming pared 0 bases from V and 5 bases from J, leaving 10 bases between. CDR3 sequence reads: CASSQDPRGETQYF. The CDR3 region has the DNA TGCGCCAGCAGCCAAGACCCCAGGGGTGAGACCCAGTACTTC.

This clonotype was counted only a few times. The CDR3 DNA reads as TGTGCCAGCAGTTACCAATCTGGGACTAGCGGGAGGTCCGCAGATACGCAGTATTTT. This encodes CASSYQSGTSGRSADTQYF. The chain has TRBV6-2 or TRBV6-3 and TRBJ2-3; 15 bases are a match to TRBD2. Germline trimming cut 2 bases from V and 4 bases from J; bases unmatched to any gene: 10. This CDR3 comprises 19 residues. Germline CDR1 reads MNHEY; CDR2 reads SVGEGT.

Ten or more counts support this clonotype. V gene TRBV7-2 combines with J gene TRBJ2-4; 7 nucleotides match TRBD1. This CDR3 contains 15 residues. V was clipped by 8 bases and J by 0 bases; unmatched bases: 7. CDR1 SGHTA and CDR2 FQGNSA come from the germline V gene. The CDR3 DNA is TGTGCCAGCTCCCGAGCAGGGGGAGCCAAAAACATTCAGTACTTC. Translated: CASSRAGGAKNIQYF.

In this sample, this clonotype turned up many times. The chain recombines TRBV4-2 with TRBJ2-2; D remains unclear. Germline loops: CDR1 LGHNA, CDR2 YNFKEQ. The CDR3 is 14 amino acids. Trimming took off 0 bases at V and 10 bases at J, with 12 bases between the two ends. CDR3 residues: CASSQDAREEELFF. The CDR3, as DNA: TGTGCCAGCAGCCAAGACGCTAGAGAGGAGGAGCTGTTTTTT.

In this sample, this clonotype turned up a few times. The rearrangement joins TRBV20-1 to TRBJ2-7; 10 bases match TRBD2. CDR3 size: 15 residues. V shed 5 bases, J shed 0 bases, and the junction held 7 bases outside the gene matches. The germline V gene has CDR1 DFQATT and CDR2 SNEGSKA (reference sequence). The CDR3 region has the DNA TGCAGTGCTGGTCCCCTAGCGGGGGACTCCTACGAGCAGTACTTC. Protein product: CSAGPLAGDSYEQYF.

The rearrangement uses TRBV28 and TRBJ2-4, with D unresolved. The CDR3 extends over 16 amino acids. CDR1 is MDHEN and CDR2 is SYDVKM in the germline V gene. The V end lost 3 bases, the J end lost 8 bases, and 20 bases lay between the germline ends. The CDR3 DNA sequence: TGTGCCAGCAGTTTCCTGCAGGCGGCTGGGATGGACATTCAGTACTTC. The encoded protein is CASSFLQAAGMDIQYF.

The chain links TRBV12-3 or TRBV12-4 to TRBJ2-3, with D maybe TRBD2 (7 bases). V dropped 1 base and J dropped 8 bases, with 19 bases sitting between them. The CDR3 runs to 16 residues. The CDR3 loop is CASSLGGGGDKSTQYF. DNA for the CDR3: TGTGCCAGCAGTTTAGGAGGGGGGGGAGATAAAAGTACGCAGTATTTT.

The CDR3 bases are TGTGCCAGCAGCGTAGTGGGGAGGGCTAGCACAGATACGCAGTATTTT. The encoded protein is CASSVVGRASTDTQYF. This chain joins TRBV9 and TRBJ2-3; 7 bases are a match to TRBD2. V shed 0 bases and J 0 bases; nucleotides not matched to a gene: 4. Germline V gene sequence: CDR1 SGDLS, CDR2 YYNGEE. The CDR3 has 16 residues.

This clonotype was observed many times. The chain links TRBV15 to TRBJ2-5; D perhaps matches TRBD1 (5 bases). From germline, CDR1 is LNHNV and CDR2 YYDKDF (reference sequence). There are 15 residues in the CDR3. Trimming removed 1 base from V and 4 bases from J, with 13 bases in between. CDR3 amino acids: CATSRGSTGGETQYF. The CDR3 nucleotides are TGTGCCACCAGCAGAGGCTCTACAGGCGGAGAGACCCAGTACTTC. The variable domain in full, completed from reference TRBV15 and TRBJ2-5, reads DAMVIQNPRYQVTQFGKPVTLSCSQTLNHNVMYWYQQKSSQAPKLLFHYYDKDFNNEADTPDNFQSRRPNTSFCFLDIRSPGLGDTAMYLCATSRGSTGGETQYFGPGTRLLVL.

This clonotype was detected many times. The gene calls are TRBV5-1 and TRBJ2-3, with D unresolved. Germline V gene lookup returns CDR1 SGHRS and CDR2 YFSETQ. Trimming removed 3 bases from V and 0 bases from J, with 14 bases in between. The CDR3 is made up of 16 amino acids. For the CDR3, the DNA is TGCGCCAGCAGCTCCCCATATCCACCTAGCACAGATACGCAGTATTTT. This encodes CASSSPYPPSTDTQYF.

This clonotype showed up many times. The genes are TRBV4-2 and TRBJ2-7; 7 bases are shared with TRBD2. Trimming at V came to 1 base and at J to 2 bases, leaving 11 bases not matched to a gene. Germline V CDR1 and CDR2: LGHNA, YNFKEQ. The CDR3 is 17 residues long. The CDR3 sequence is CASSQGAGTTPAYEQYF. The CDR3 coding sequence is TGTGCCAGCAGCCAAGGGGCCGGGACTACACCCGCCTACGAGCAGTACTTC.

In this sample, this clonotype turned up many times. This rearrangement joins TRBV9 to TRBJ2-2; D is ambiguous. V lost 0 bases and J lost 5, with 5 bases in between. The germline V gene encodes CDR1 SGDLS and CDR2 YYNGEE. This CDR3 comprises 13 residues. The CDR3 protein is CASSVGQTGELFF. CDR3 nucleotide sequence: TGTGCCAGCAGCGTAGGGCAAACCGGGGAGCTGTTTTTT.

The chain employs TRBV12-3 or TRBV12-4 and TRBJ2-1, with 7 bases matching TRBD2. The ends lost 4 bases at V and 3 bases at J; junction bases unmatched: 3. The length of the CDR3 is 14 residues. CDR3 bases: TGTGCCAGCAGTTGGCTAGCGGACTACAATGAGCAGTTCTTC. Translated: CASSWLADYNEQFF.

About this clonotype itself: A much larger clonotype is one base distant, so this may be a read error. V usage is TRBV20-1 and J usage is TRBJ2-3; D possibly corresponds to TRBD1 (6 bases). The closer fit of TRBJ1-5 to the DNA end suggests the J call may be wrong. This CDR3 is built from 17 residues. Per germline, CDR1 DFQATT and CDR2 SNEGSKA (reference sequence). The CDR3 region has the DNA TGCAGTGCCCTCGGGACTAGCGGGGGGGCCCGGACAGATACGCAGCATTTT. Translated, it gives CSALGTSGGARTDTQHF.

This clonotype was observed a handful of times. The CDR3, as DNA: TGTGCCAGCAGCCAAGATCCTTCTTTTACCCTCCAAGAGACCCAGTACTTC. Translating gives CASSQDPSFTLQETQYF. The chain is built from TRBV4-2 and TRBJ2-5; unclear D gene. This CDR3 is 17 amino acids long. V gave up 0 bases and J gave up 1 base, with 15 bases separating them. Germline loops: CDR1 LGHNA, CDR2 YNFKEQ.

This clonotype was picked up many times. The chain recombines TRBV12-3 or TRBV12-4 with TRBJ2-3; D unresolved. V lost 7 bases and J lost 1, with 6 bases in between. This CDR3 comprises 12 residues. CDR3 sequence reads: CASTPRTDTQYF. The CDR3 DNA is TGTGCCAGCACCCCTCGCACAGATACGCAGTATTTT.

Points on this clonotype: A read error may be the cause here, since a much bigger clone is one base away. The V gene is TRBV3-1, the J gene TRBJ1-2; D gene uncertain. CDR1 is LGHDT, CDR2 YNNKEL, per germline (reference sequence). CDR3 length: 15 residues. The germline V and J ends were trimmed by 0 bases and 4 bases, with 12 bases remaining between them. DNA for the CDR3: TGTGCCAGCAGCCAAGATCGTCGGGGTCTCTATGGCTACACCTTC. This translates into CASSQDRRGLYGYTF.

This clonotype has a count of ten or more. This CDR3 reads CASSQVGARDRPYNEQFF. CDR3 nucleotides: TGTGCCAGCAGCCAAGTTGGGGCCCGGGACAGACCCTACAATGAGCAGTTCTTC. The chain carries TRBV14 and TRBJ2-1, with TRBD1 matching 7 bases. This CDR3 has 18 amino acids. Germline V gene sequence: CDR1 SGHDN, CDR2 FVKESK. V shed 1 base, J shed 2 bases, and the junction held 11 bases outside the gene matches.

This clonotype was counted ten times or more. The V and J genes are TRBV9 and TRBJ2-5, with 7 bases lining up with TRBD1. The germline gives CDR1 SGDLS, CDR2 YYNGEE. The CDR3 sequence is 16 residues long. Trimming cost V 3 bases and J 3 bases; bases outside gene matches: 11. In DNA form, the CDR3 reads TGTGCCAGCAGCGCGAACCGGGACAGTATTGAAGAGACCCAGTACTTC. Translated, it gives CASSANRDSIEETQYF.